The 20 T cell receptor beta chains listed next were all sequenced from one sample in a study of shared clonotypes between healthy human individuals. Sequenced by immunoSEQ multiplex PCR; TCRdb stores in-frame clones only, minus some. The table records 2 million to 2.5 million clones, roughly 91% of them present only once. Naive CD8 cells comprised CD45RO-negative, CCR7-positively selected cells, excluding terminally differentiated effector memory CD45RA+ cells. Sequencing was performed on naive CD8+ T cells from PBMCs. These receptors originate from a man in his late teens or twenties in good health. Some clones in this sample may be carry-over from other donors' samples.

The chain combines TRBV4-2 with TRBJ1-4; no firm D call. This CDR3 spans 14 amino acids. Germline V gene sequence: CDR1 LGHNA, CDR2 YNFKEQ. Between the trimmed V and J ends, which lost 6 bases and 8 bases, there was a span of 16 bases. CDR3 sequence: CASREVTDGEKLFF. The CDR3, as DNA: TGTGCCAGCAGGGAAGTCACGGACGGGGAAAAACTGTTTTTT.

In this sample, this clone turned up once. This chain connects TRBV7-6 to TRBJ2-1; D possibly corresponds to TRBD1 (5 bases). This CDR3 has 17 amino acids. CDR1 is SGHVS and CDR2 is FNYEAQ in the germline V gene. Trimming removed 1 base at V and 0 bases at J, with 13 bases between. DNA of the CDR3: TGTGCCAGCAGCTTAGGTTTAGGGGCGAGCTCCTACAATGAGCAGTTCTTC. Translation: CASSLGLGASSYNEQFF.

A word on this clone: Other nucleotide sequences from this sample produce the same CDR3. V is TRBV13 and J is TRBJ1-3; D is unclear. Germline-derived CDR1 and CDR2 are PRHDT and FYEKMQ (reference sequence). CDR3 length: 15 residues. The V and J ends lost 0 bases and 1 base respectively, with 7 bases between them. CDR3: CASSLGRRSGNTIYF. CDR3 nucleotide sequence: TGTGCCAGCAGCTTAGGCCGTCGGTCTGGAAACACCATATATTTT.

The gene calls are TRBV6-1 and TRBJ2-7; 7 bases are a match to TRBD2. Germline CDR1 reads MNHNS; CDR2 reads SASEGT. The CDR3 is 14 amino acids. The J segment lost 0 bases and the V segment lost 8 bases, leaving 7 bases of the junction unmatched. The DNA for the CDR3 is TGTGCCAGCCCCGGCCGGGGGGACTCCTACGAGCAGTACTTC. This encodes CASPGRGDSYEQYF.

The V gene is TRBV9, the J gene TRBJ1-4; D gene ambiguous. Germline CDR1 SGDLS, CDR2 YYNGEE. Trimming took off 0 bases at V and 1 base at J, with 13 bases between the two ends. The CDR3 extends over 17 amino acids. CDR3 in amino acids: CASSVGEWRQTNEKLFF. In DNA form, the CDR3 reads TGTGCCAGCAGCGTAGGAGAATGGAGGCAAACTAATGAAAAACTGTTTTTT.

The CDR3 sequence is CASSFGEGQGVSGYTF. The CDR3 DNA sequence: TGTGCCAGCAGTTTCGGAGAGGGACAGGGGGTGAGTGGCTACACCTTC. V usage is TRBV28 and J usage is TRBJ1-2, with 11 nucleotides matching TRBD1. The CDR3 consists of 16 residues. The J segment lost 7 bases and the V segment lost 3 bases, leaving 10 bases of the junction unmatched. Germline loops: CDR1 MDHEN, CDR2 SYDVKM.

The chain combines TRBV4-3 with TRBJ1-2; D uncertain. Germline values: CDR1 LGHNA, CDR2 YSLEER. V lost 1 base and J 2 bases, leaving 8 bases between the germline ends. The CDR3 runs to 14 residues. The CDR3 DNA sequence: TGCGCCAGCAGCCAAGTTACAGCAAACTATGGCTACACCTTC. Protein sequence: CASSQVTANYGYTF.

The chain combines TRBV4-2 with TRBJ1-1; no reliable D call. The V gene's germline CDR1 is LGHNA and CDR2 YNFKEQ. V was trimmed by 0 bases and J by 1 base, leaving 12 bases between them. This CDR3 has 16 residues. CDR3 sequence reads: CASSQDPPISNTEAFF. For the CDR3, the DNA is TGTGCCAGCAGCCAAGATCCCCCGATTTCGAACACTGAAGCTTTCTTT.

The V gene is TRBV10-1, the J gene TRBJ1-2, with TRBD1 identical over 7 bases. The CDR3 runs to 15 residues. Germline trimming cut 0 bases from V and 8 bases from J; bases unmatched to any gene: 9. CDR1 and CDR2 from the germline V gene are WNHNN and SYGVQD (reference sequence). CDR3 loop: CASSESNPQGSGYTF. DNA for the CDR3: TGCGCCAGCAGTGAGTCGAACCCACAGGGGAGCGGCTACACCTTC.

For this clone: Other nucleotide sequences in the sample specify the same CDR3. This chain connects TRBV28 to TRBJ1-5; a weak D match, TRBD1 (6 bases). Looked up from germline, CDR1 is MDHEN and CDR2 is SYDVKM. The CDR3 length is 15 residues. Between the trimmed V and J ends, which lost 3 bases and 0 bases, there was a span of 9 bases. The CDR3 nucleotides are TGTGCCAGCAGTTTGACAGGAGATAGCAATCAGCCCCAGCATTTT. Protein sequence: CASSLTGDSNQPQHF. The variable domain in full, with the rest retrieved from reference TRBV28 and TRBJ1-5, is DVKVTQSSRYLVKRTGEKVFLECVQDMDHENMFWYRQDPGLGLRLIYFSYDVKMKEKGDIPEGYSVSREKKERFSLILESASTNQTSMYLCASSLTGDSNQPQHFGDGTRLSIL.

V usage is TRBV7-2 and J usage is TRBJ1-1, with a tentative D call TRBD1 (6 bases). Germline-derived CDR1 and CDR2 are SGHTA and FQGNSA. The CDR3 loop spans 15 amino acids. The V and J ends lost 3 bases and 3 bases respectively, with 14 bases between them. The CDR3 sequence: CASSLTGGPYTEAFF. CDR3 nucleotide sequence: TGTGCCAGCAGCTTGACGGGGGGGCCCTACACTGAAGCTTTCTTT.

V and J are TRBV28 and TRBJ1-1; possible D gene TRBD1, 5 bases. Germline-derived CDR1 and CDR2 are MDHEN and SYDVKM. The CDR3 runs to 15 residues. Trimming removed 8 bases at V and 5 bases at J, with 21 bases between. The CDR3 bases are TGTGCCAGCCGTTCGCCCAGGGAGGTAGGGACTGAAGCTTTCTTT. Its protein is CASRSPREVGTEAFF.

This chain connects TRBV10-3 to TRBJ2-1; D tentatively fits TRBD1 or TRBD2 (5 bases each). Germline CDR1 is ENHRY and CDR2 is SYGVKD. The CDR3 is made up of 17 amino acids. The V gene lost 4 bases and the J gene lost 6 bases, with 22 bases spanning the gap. The CDR3 loop is CAISGDGGEVTINEQFF. CDR3 nucleotides: TGTGCCATCAGTGGGGATGGGGGAGAGGTCACAATCAATGAGCAGTTCTTC.

The genes are TRBV7-2 and TRBJ2-5; TRBD1 matches at 7 bases. This CDR3 contains 16 residues. Looked up from germline, CDR1 is SGHTA and CDR2 is FQGNSA. V shed 1 base, J shed 4 bases, and the junction held 9 bases outside the gene matches. CDR3 residues: CASSLGYRAGGETQYF. DNA of the CDR3: TGTGCCAGCAGCTTAGGATACAGGGCAGGGGGAGAGACCCAGTACTTC.

CDR3 in DNA: TGTGCCAGCACCATCGACAGGGGGCGGCGGAAAGAGACCCAGTACTTC. Residues: CASTIDRGRRKETQYF. V gene TRBV7-9 combines with J gene TRBJ2-5; TRBD1 matches 10 bases. From germline, CDR1 is SEHNR and CDR2 FQNEAQ (reference sequence). CDR3 length equals 16 residues. V lost 7 bases and J lost 3; bases outside the gene matches: 11.

This clone was recorded only once. The chain has TRBV6-5 and TRBJ1-1, with 11 bases identical to TRBD1. The CDR3 has 15 residues. The germline V gene encodes CDR1 MNHEY and CDR2 SVGAGI. Trimming took 3 bases from V and 5 from J; bases not matched to a gene: 5. CDR3 bases: TGTGCCAGCAGTTATCGGACAGGGGGCGGGACTGAAGCTTTCTTT. It is translated as CASSYRTGGGTEAFF.

The rearrangement links TRBV7-9 to TRBJ1-1; D remains ambiguous. The CDR3 spans 14 residues. Germline loops: CDR1 SEHNR, CDR2 FQNEAQ (reference sequence). V gave up 5 bases and J gave up 4 bases, with 14 bases separating them. As DNA, the CDR3 is TGTGCCAGCAGCATCGATCTAGTGGCCACTGAAGCTTTCTTT. The encoded protein is CASSIDLVATEAFF.

Here the CDR3 reads CASGDGGDFATNEKLFF. The CDR3 DNA follows: TGTGCCAGCGGGGACGGGGGGGACTTTGCAACTAATGAAAAACTGTTTTTT. The rearrangement uses TRBV27 and TRBJ1-4, with D perhaps TRBD1 (5 bases). V lost 8 bases and J 0 bases, leaving 19 bases between the germline ends. This CDR3 has 17 amino acids. Germline V gene data show CDR1 as MNHEY and CDR2 as SMNVEV (reference sequence).

This clone was recorded once. V is TRBV6-1 and J is TRBJ2-2, with D unresolved. Germline CDR1 reads MNHNS; CDR2 reads SASEGT. The ends were cut back, 7 bases at V and 1 base at J, with 13 bases in the middle. The CDR3 has 15 amino acids. The CDR3 DNA sequence: TGTGCCAGCACCCCAGGCTTGGGGAACACCGGGGAGCTGTTTTTT. Translated: CASTPGLGNTGELFF.

A word on this clone: Additional DNA sequences in this sample encode the identical CDR3. The genes are TRBV28 and TRBJ1-1; D gene uncertain. Trimming cost V 9 bases and J 5 bases, with 13 bases left between them. CDR1 MDHEN and CDR2 SYDVKM come from the germline V gene. CDR3 length: 12 residues. The CDR3 coding sequence is TGTGCCAGTTCGTTGGGGTTGACTGAAGCTTTCTTT. Translated, it gives CASSLGLTEAFF.